This T cell receptor (beta chain) appears in the sequencing data of a study of response to subunit inactivated influenza vaccine. Findings and limits, study-wide: Each seasonal flu vaccination may recruit only limited new T cells, authors suggested.

TCRdb reanalysed the RT-PCR reads using MiXCR and keeps one entry per CDR3 protein. Among more than 200,000 distinct CDR3 sequences listed, 10% to 15% were seen once. As regards this clonotype: The antigen remains undetermined.

Germline V CDR1 and CDR2: DFQATT, SNEGSKA (reference sequence). Trimming removed 2 bases from V and 0 bases from J, with 11 bases in between. The CDR3 is 15 amino acids. The input for sequencing was non-naive T cells sorted from PBMCs, taken 14 to 15 days before vaccination. The sequence came from a middle-aged man who received an inactivated influenza vaccine. The chain employs TRBV20-1 and TRBJ2-1; no reliable D call. CDR3 coding DNA: TGCAGTGCTAGACCAGCGCGCTTCTCCTACAATGAGCAGTTCTTC. This translates into CSARPARFSYNEQFF.